Below are 20 T cell receptor beta chains sequenced from a single sample in a study of sequential checkpoint blockade in melanoma. Measured with immunoSEQ multiplex PCR; TCRdb has only the in-frame clones, and not every one. The table shows fewer than 50,000 clones, with over 75% occurring only once. Treatment noted: randomized to nivolumab then ipilimumab (arm A) or the reverse (arm B). The source was CD8+ T cells sorted from blood (inferred from file names), collected from a patient given nivolumab and ipilimumab in sequence. The source is a human donor with melanoma.

This clone was detected only a few times. V is TRBV28 and J is TRBJ1-2, with D unresolved. Germline values: CDR1 MDHEN, CDR2 SYDVKM. This CDR3 spans 13 amino acids. Trimming pared 6 bases from V and 6 bases from J, leaving 14 bases between. In DNA form, the CDR3 reads TGTGCCAGCAGCCGGAGGCCCGCCCATGGCTACACCTTC. Its protein product is CASSRRPAHGYTF.

This rearrangement joins TRBV15 to TRBJ2-7; 7 bases fit TRBD2. Germline-derived CDR1 and CDR2 are LNHNV and YYDKDF (reference sequence). This CDR3 has 15 amino acids. J gave up 5 bases and V 7 bases, and 14 bases lay outside the gene matches. CDR3 sequence: CATTEAGPFSNEQYV. DNA for the CDR3: TGTGCCACCACAGAAGCGGGACCATTTTCCAACGAGCAGTACGTC.

The CDR3 sequence: CASSQDLLVEQFF. CDR3 DNA sequence: TGCGCCAGCAGCCAAGATCTACTAGTGGAGCAGTTCTTC. The V gene is TRBV4-1, the J gene TRBJ2-1, with D perhaps matching TRBD2 (5 bases). Deletions cut 0 bases from V and 10 bases from J, with 10 bases between. Germline V gene sequence: CDR1 MGHRA, CDR2 YSYEKL. The CDR3 runs 13 residues.

The chain recombines TRBV7-8 with TRBJ2-2; 8 bases match TRBD2. Germline trimming cut 0 bases from V and 4 bases from J; bases unmatched to any gene: 16. Germline-derived CDR1 and CDR2 are SGHVS and FQNEAQ. The CDR3 length is 20 residues. CDR3 nucleotide sequence: TGTGCCAGCAGCTTAGCTATTCGAGCGGGAGTGTCCAGGGCCACCGGGGAGCTGTTTTTT. This gives the protein CASSLAIRAGVSRATGELFF.

The V and J genes are TRBV27 and TRBJ2-2; 7 bases are a match to TRBD2. Looked up from germline, CDR1 is MNHEY and CDR2 is SMNVEV (reference sequence). The CDR3 extends over 16 amino acids. Losses at the gene ends were 6 bases for V and 2 bases for J; bases not matched to a gene: 9. The CDR3, as DNA: TGTGCCAGCAGCGACCTGCTAGCGGTCAACACCGGGGAGCTGTTTTTT. It encodes CASSDLLAVNTGELFF.

The V gene is TRBV9, the J gene TRBJ2-3; TRBD1 might be the D (6 bases). CDR3 length: 17 residues. V gave up 4 bases and J gave up 2 bases, with 20 bases separating them. The germline V gene has CDR1 SGDLS and CDR2 YYNGEE. In DNA, the CDR3 is TGTGCCAGCAGCCTCCCCAGGGCCGGACAGTTCACAGATACGCAGTATTTT. This encodes CASSLPRAGQFTDTQYF.

This clone was picked up one time. This rearrangement joins TRBV9 to TRBJ2-1, with TRBD2 matching 9 bases. Germline V gene sequence: CDR1 SGDLS, CDR2 YYNGEE. Trimming removed 7 bases from V and 8 bases from J; junction bases left unmatched: 22. CDR3 length equals 18 residues. The CDR3 sequence is CASPSVLDGAGGLYEQFF. For the CDR3, the DNA is TGTGCCAGCCCCTCGGTGCTGGATGGAGCGGGAGGTTTGTATGAGCAGTTCTTC.

The chain carries TRBV4-1 and TRBJ2-3; a possible D gene is TRBD2 (5 bases). The CDR3 runs to 18 residues. Germline CDR1 is MGHRA and CDR2 is YSYEKL. With 1 base removed from V and 2 bases from J, the gap between germline ends came to 19 bases. The CDR3 loop reads CASSQVPAGGGYTDTQYF. CDR3 nucleotides: TGCGCCAGCAGCCAAGTCCCGGCGGGTGGCGGATACACAGATACGCAGTATTTT.

Regarding this clone: One junction end disagrees with the germline gene, perhaps due to a read error. The chain employs TRBV7-7 and TRBJ2-5; 13 bases are shared with TRBD2. The CDR3 totals 16 residues. Germline V gives CDR1 SSHAT, CDR2 FNYEAQ (reference sequence). As DNA, the CDR3 is TGTGCTAGCAGCTTAGGACTAGCGGGAGTGGAAGAGACCCAGTACTTC. Translating it yields CASSLGLAGVEETQYF. The full variable domain, rest sourced from reference TRBV7-7 and TRBJ2-5, is GAGVSQSPRYKVTKRGQDVTLRCDPISSHATLYWYQQALGQGPEFLTYFNYEAQPDKSGLPSDRFSAERPEGSISTLTIQRTEQRDSAMYRCASSLGLAGVEETQYFGPGTRLLVL.

This chain connects TRBV7-9 to TRBJ2-1; 7 nucleotides match TRBD2. With 5 bases clipped from V and 9 bases from J, the junction kept 10 bases outside the gene matches. The CDR3 loop spans 14 amino acids. CDR1 SEHNR and CDR2 FQNEAQ come from the germline V gene (reference sequence). The CDR3 coding sequence is TGTGCCAGCAGCCCCGGACTAGTAATTACTGAGCAGTTCTTC. Amino acid sequence: CASSPGLVITEQFF.

The genes are TRBV5-8 and TRBJ2-4; D gene unclear. V dropped 4 bases and J dropped 0 bases, with 8 bases sitting between them. From germline, CDR1 is SGHTS and CDR2 YDEGEE. The CDR3 is 14 amino acids. This chain's CDR3 is CASSPRLAKNIQYF. The CDR3 coding sequence is TGTGCCAGCAGCCCCCGACTAGCCAAAAACATTCAGTACTTC.

The chain combines TRBV4-1 with TRBJ2-2, with 11 bases fitting TRBD2. Trimming removed 4 bases from V and 5 bases from J; junction bases left unmatched: 9. This CDR3 comprises 17 residues. Germline V CDR1 and CDR2: MGHRA, YSYEKL. This CDR3 is CASSPELAGAKTGELFF. CDR3 nucleotide sequence: TGCGCCAGCAGCCCCGAACTAGCGGGAGCAAAGACCGGGGAGCTGTTTTTT.

The chain joins TRBV7-6 to TRBJ2-4, with 12 bases lining up with TRBD2. CDR1 and CDR2 (germline): SGHVS, FNYEAQ. V lost 0 bases to trimming and J lost 8 bases; unmatched junction nucleotides: 11. There are 18 residues in the CDR3. The DNA for the CDR3 is TGTGCCAGCAGCTTAGCCCTCTCCCTGACTAGCGGGAGTCACATTCAGTACTTC. It encodes CASSLALSLTSGSHIQYF.

The gene calls are TRBV19 and TRBJ2-1, with TRBD2 matching over 7 bases. V lost 8 bases and J lost 6; bases outside the gene matches: 10. This CDR3 spans 14 amino acids. CDR1 is LNHDA, CDR2 SQIVND, per germline (reference sequence). CDR3 bases: TGTGCCAGTGCGCCTAGCGGACCACCCAATGAGCAGTTCTTC. It translates to CASAPSGPPNEQFF.

This chain joins TRBV2 and TRBJ1-1, with unresolved D. Between the trimmed V and J ends, which lost 6 bases and 6 bases, there was a span of 8 bases. The CDR3 is made up of 11 amino acids. CDR1 and CDR2 from the germline V gene are SNHLY and FYNNEI. The CDR3 region has the DNA TGTGCCAGCAGCGGGGAGCCTGAAGCTTTCTTT. Its protein product is CASSGEPEAFF.

The chain links TRBV7-6 to TRBJ2-2; D is possibly TRBD2 (6 bases). V was clipped by 4 bases and J by 6 bases, with 12 bases between them. The CDR3 is made up of 14 amino acids. Germline loops: CDR1 SGHVS, CDR2 FNYEAQ. CDR3 in amino acids: CASSSTASAGELFF. Here the CDR3 DNA reads TGTGCCAGCAGCTCGACAGCTAGCGCCGGGGAGCTGTTTTTT.

This chain links TRBV6-1 with TRBJ2-1, with TRBD2 matching over 10 bases. The trim removed 6 bases at V and 2 bases at J, leaving 1 base unmatched. Germline CDR1 reads MNHNS; CDR2 reads SASEGT. This CDR3 is 14 amino acids long. CDR3 nucleotide sequence: TGTGCCAGCAGGCTAGCGGGAGCCTACAATGAGCAGTTCTTC. As protein: CASRLAGAYNEQFF.

This sequence joins TRBV27 and TRBJ2-1, with D maybe TRBD2 (6 bases). V gave up 3 bases and J gave up 9 bases, with 15 bases separating them. The CDR3 has 14 amino acids. Germline CDR1 reads MNHEY; CDR2 reads SMNVEV (reference sequence). The CDR3 DNA reads as TGTGCCAGCAGTTTGGGGTTCGGGAGCGGTGAGCAGTTCTTC. This gives the protein CASSLGFGSGEQFF.

V gene TRBV4-3 combines with J gene TRBJ2-2; 9 bases map to TRBD2. J was trimmed by 2 bases and V by 0 bases; bases with no gene match: 13. CDR1 is LGHNA and CDR2 is YSLEER in the germline V gene. The CDR3 is 20 residues long. Here the CDR3 reads CASSQDFPPVTSGNTGELFF. CDR3 DNA: TGCGCCAGCAGCCAAGATTTTCCGCCTGTGACTAGCGGTAACACCGGGGAGCTGTTTTTT.

V usage is TRBV5-4 and J usage is TRBJ1-2; D not certain. From germline, CDR1 is SGHNT and CDR2 YYREEE (reference sequence). This CDR3 is built from 13 residues. V shed 0 bases and J shed 4 bases, with 7 bases lying between them. The CDR3, as DNA: TGTGCCAGCAGCTTGGAAAACTCCTATGGCTACACCTTC. It yields the protein CASSLENSYGYTF.